The clone carrying this TCR beta chain was seen many times. Its antigen remains unidentified. Per the germline V gene, CDR1 is SGHVS and CDR2 is FNYEAQ. This CDR3 has 15 amino acids. V lost 4 bases to trimming and J lost 1 base, with 13 bases between them. This sample was included in a study of T cell repertoires in cytomegalovirus infection. About the research overall: Public TCR beta signatures marked donors with CMV infection and the matching HLA. Study-wide findings and caveats: The ex vivo response showed dominance by HLA-C-restricted CMV-specific TCR beta clonotypes.

Using its own MiXCR run on the reads, TCRdb lists one record per CDR3 protein. The sample shows about 150,000 distinct CDR3 sequences, 23% of them seen only once. Material for sequencing was PBMCs. This receptor was taken from a human donor in good health (CMV status not recorded). Some clones in this sample may be carry-over from other donors' samples. The rearrangement joins TRBV7-6 to TRBJ1-1, with D uncertain. CDR3 sequence: CASSYSGTGNTEAFF. CDR3 in DNA: TGTGCCAGCAGCTACTCAGGAACGGGGAACACTGAAGCTTTCTTT.